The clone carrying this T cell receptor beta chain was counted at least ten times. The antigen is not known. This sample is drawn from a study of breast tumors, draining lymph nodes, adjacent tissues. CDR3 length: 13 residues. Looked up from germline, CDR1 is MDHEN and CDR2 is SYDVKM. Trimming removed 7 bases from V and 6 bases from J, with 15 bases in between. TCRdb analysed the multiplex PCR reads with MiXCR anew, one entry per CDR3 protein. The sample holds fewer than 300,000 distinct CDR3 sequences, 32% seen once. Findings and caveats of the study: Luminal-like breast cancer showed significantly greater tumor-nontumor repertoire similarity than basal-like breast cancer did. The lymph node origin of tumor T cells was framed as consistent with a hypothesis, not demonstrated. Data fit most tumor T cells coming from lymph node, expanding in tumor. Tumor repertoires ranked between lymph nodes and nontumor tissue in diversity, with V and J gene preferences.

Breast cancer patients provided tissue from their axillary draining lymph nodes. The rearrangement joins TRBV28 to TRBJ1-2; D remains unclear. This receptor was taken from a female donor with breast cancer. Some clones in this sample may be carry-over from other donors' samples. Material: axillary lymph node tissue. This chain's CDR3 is CASTRLLRDGYTF. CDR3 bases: TGTGCCAGCACCCGACTGCTGCGGGATGGCTACACCTTC.